The clone carrying this T cell receptor (beta chain) was seen a single time. Study processing details: Reference gene primer amplification yielded estimated nucleated cell counts. Sequencing was performed with immunoSEQ multiplex PCR; in TCRdb, only in-frame clones are kept and a portion is missing. The D gene and trimming were derived from the DNA, and the V and J assignments and clone size from that table. The table lists about 190,000 clones, 80% to 90% of them singletons. The source of the sample is a study of blood T cell repertoires in COVID-19. Whole-study context: The United States, Italy and Spain provided the acute and convalescent COVID-19 samples.

The CDR3 has 16 amino acids. Per germline, CDR1 LGHNA and CDR2 YSLEER. V gave up 4 bases and J gave up 4 bases; unmatched junction bases: 10. The sequenced sample was peripheral blood. V is TRBV4-3 and J is TRBJ2-3, with 8 nucleotides matching TRBD1. The TCR sequence derives from a man younger than 45 with active or convalescent COVID-19. Here the CDR3 DNA reads TGCGCCAGCAGCCGGACCAGGACAGGGATATCAGATACGCAGTATTTT. This gives the protein CASSRTRTGISDTQYF.